This T cell receptor (beta chain) was obtained from a study of cytomegalovirus exposure and HLA in healthy donors. Background on the study: Early on, a data release was issued that held roughly 80 million unique TCRs from HLA-typed donors.

With 3 bases clipped from V and 2 bases from J, the junction kept 5 bases outside the gene matches. The CDR3 has 15 residues. Germline loops: CDR1 SGHNT, CDR2 YENEEA. Findings and caveats of the study: Common viral pathogens seemed, in a later analysis, to connect with several of the most significant clusters. Researchers catalogued 150 or so TCR beta chains as cytomegalovirus-associated.

Remarks on this clone: Its antigen remains unidentified. The identical CDR3 is also encoded by other nucleotide sequences in the sample.

The PCR had 60 Vbeta and 13 Jbeta primers. TCRdb's table, derived via immunoSEQ multiplex PCR, lists solely in-frame clones and lacks some. The repertoire holds about 190,000 clones, with roughly 80% as singletons. This chain links TRBV11-3 with TRBJ2-5; 8 bases are a match to TRBD2. The sequence derives from a woman under 30 in good health and CMV-seronegative. Sample: PBMCs. This chain's CDR3 is CASSLGGGPQETQYF. The DNA for the CDR3 is TGTGCCAGCAGCTTGGGCGGGGGGCCGCAAGAGACCCAGTACTTC.